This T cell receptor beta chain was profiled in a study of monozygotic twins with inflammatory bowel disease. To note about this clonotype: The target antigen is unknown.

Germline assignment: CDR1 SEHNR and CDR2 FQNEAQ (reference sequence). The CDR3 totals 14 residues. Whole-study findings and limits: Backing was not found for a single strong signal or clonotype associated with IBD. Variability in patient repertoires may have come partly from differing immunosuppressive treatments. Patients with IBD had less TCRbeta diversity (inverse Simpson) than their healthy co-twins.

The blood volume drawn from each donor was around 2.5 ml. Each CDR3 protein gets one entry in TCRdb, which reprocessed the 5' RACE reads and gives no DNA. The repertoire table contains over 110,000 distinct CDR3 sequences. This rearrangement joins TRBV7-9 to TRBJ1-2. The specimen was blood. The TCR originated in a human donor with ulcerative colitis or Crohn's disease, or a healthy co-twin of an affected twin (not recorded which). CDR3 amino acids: CASSFSLSADGYTF. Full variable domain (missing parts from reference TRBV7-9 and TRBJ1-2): DTGVSQNPRHKITKRGQNVTFRCDPISEHNRLYWYRQTLGQGPEFLTYFQNEAQLEKSRLLSDRFSAERPKGSFSTLEIQRTEQGDSAMYLCASSFSLSADGYTFGSGTRLTVV.